The next 20 T cell receptor beta chains were all read from a single sample in a study of T-cell reconstitution after alpha-beta-depleted transplantation in children. During its preparation, the TCRbeta library received unique molecular identifiers. TCRdb called the PCR reads again in MiXCR, with one record for every CDR3 protein. The sample has about 580,000 distinct CDR3 sequences, roughly 23% seen once. The specimen comprised PBMCs, mostly from graft donor cells, sampled 360 days after TCRalphabeta/CD19-depleted stem cell transplant. These receptors came from a boy under two years old who had a stem cell transplant for acute myeloid leukemia, so the T cells may come from the graft donor.

V and J are TRBV12-3 or TRBV12-4 and TRBJ1-5; no definite D call. Deletions cut 3 bases from V and 3 bases from J, with 9 bases between. The length of the CDR3 is 14 residues. The CDR3, as DNA: TGTGCCAGCAGTTTTTGGGGTCCCAATCAGCCCCAGCATTTT. Residues: CASSFWGPNQPQHF.

This chain connects TRBV11-2 to TRBJ2-7; no reliable D call. The CDR3 is 17 amino acids. V gave up 4 bases and J gave up 2 bases, with 21 bases separating them. The germline CDR1 and CDR2 sequences are SGHAT and FQNNGV. The CDR3 bases are TGTGCCAGCAGCTCCTATATTTGGACCGCCCCACCCTACGAGCAGTACTTC. Translated: CASSSYIWTAPPYEQYF.

The table lists this clonotype with a few counts. This chain uses TRBV28 with TRBJ1-5, with D unresolved. This CDR3 spans 16 amino acids. V shed 5 bases and J shed 0 bases, with 14 bases lying between them. Germline V gene lookup returns CDR1 MDHEN and CDR2 SYDVKM. The CDR3 sequence is CASSKPWRFSNQPQHF. The CDR3 region has the DNA TGTGCCAGCAGTAAACCGTGGCGGTTTAGCAATCAGCCCCAGCATTTT.

The chain recombines TRBV30 with TRBJ2-7, with a weak D call TRBD1 (5 bases). Germline CDR1 and CDR2: GTSNPN and SVGIG (reference sequence). V was pared by 5 bases and J by 7 bases, with 21 bases between. This CDR3 contains 14 residues. The CDR3 region has the DNA TGTGCCTGGCTGAAACAGGCTCGGCCGGCTGAGCAGTACTTC. Its protein is CAWLKQARPAEQYF.

This clonotype was recorded at least ten times. The chain links TRBV15 to TRBJ2-5; D is unresolved. The V end lost 0 bases, the J end lost 1 base, and 12 bases lay between the germline ends. There are 16 residues in the CDR3. The V gene's germline CDR1 is LNHNV and CDR2 YYDKDF (reference sequence). In DNA form, the CDR3 reads TGTGCCACCAGCAGAGATCATAGAGCGATCCAAGAGACCCAGTACTTC. This translates into CATSRDHRAIQETQYF.

This clonotype was counted ten times or more. The V and J genes are TRBV6-7 and TRBJ2-5; TRBD1 matches 7 bases. TRBV6-7 is an ORF; its function is uncertain. Trimming removed 6 bases from V and 1 base from J; junction bases left unmatched: 2. The CDR3 has 13 amino acids. CDR3 in DNA: TGTGCCAGCAGACAGGGGTCCCAAGAGACCCAGTACTTC. Translated: CASRQGSQETQYF.

The J gene is TRBJ2-2, the V gene TRBV5-1; 7 bases align to TRBD1. CDR1 SGHRS and CDR2 YFSETQ come from the germline V gene. This CDR3 spans 15 amino acids. Trimming at V came to 1 base and at J to 1 base, leaving 1 base not matched to a gene. This CDR3 reads CASSLRTGNTGELFF. CDR3 DNA: TGCGCCAGCAGCTTGAGGACAGGGAACACCGGGGAGCTGTTTTTT.

This clonotype has only a few counts. J is TRBJ2-3 and V is TRBV4-1, with D uncertain. The CDR3 sequence is 14 residues long. The V gene lost 1 base and the J gene lost 6 bases, with 11 bases spanning the gap. CDR1 MGHRA and CDR2 YSYEKL come from the germline V gene. The DNA of the CDR3 is TGCGCCAGCAGCCAAGTAGACGCGGTGGATACGCAGTATTTT. Protein product: CASSQVDAVDTQYF.

This clonotype was found a few times. The V call is TRBV20-1, the J call TRBJ2-7, with a tentative D call TRBD2 (7 bases). Germline V CDR1 and CDR2: DFQATT, SNEGSKA (reference sequence). The CDR3 is made up of 15 amino acids. Deletions cut 3 bases from V and 6 bases from J, with 21 bases between. The CDR3 region has the DNA TGCAGTGCTAGGAGGGGGGGGCTGTGGGTTGCCGAGCAGTACTTC. Residues: CSARRGGLWVAEQYF.

The chain links TRBV6-2 or TRBV6-3 to TRBJ2-1; D is unresolved. This CDR3 region has 12 residues. V was trimmed by 2 bases and J by 7 bases, leaving 6 bases between them. The germline CDR1 and CDR2 sequences are MNHEY and SVGEGT. CDR3 region: CASSYLMNEQFF. The CDR3 bases are TGTGCCAGCAGTTACCTTATGAATGAGCAGTTCTTC.

This sequence joins TRBV4-3 and TRBJ2-7; D is perhaps TRBD1 (8 bases). Looked up from germline, CDR1 is LGHNA and CDR2 is YSLEER. This CDR3 has 15 amino acids. V gave up 3 bases and J gave up 4 bases, with 16 bases separating them. The CDR3: CASSQATGGGYEQYF. For the CDR3, the DNA is TGCGCCAGCAGCCAGGCAACAGGGGGAGGGTACGAGCAGTACTTC.

The chain is built from TRBV20-1 and TRBJ2-3; TRBD2 might be the D (7 bases). Trimming pared 3 bases from V and 4 bases from J, leaving 11 bases between. The CDR3 contains 13 residues. The germline V gene encodes CDR1 DFQATT and CDR2 SNEGSKA (reference sequence). CDR3 amino acids: CSARGGAPDTQYF. CDR3 bases: TGCAGTGCTAGGGGGGGGGCCCCAGATACGCAGTATTTT.

This chain uses TRBV15 with TRBJ2-7, with D maybe TRBD2 (5 bases). Germline V CDR1 and CDR2: LNHNV, YYDKDF (reference sequence). This CDR3 region has 15 residues. V shed 0 bases and J shed 0 bases, with 9 bases lying between them. CDR3 amino acids: CATSRDRGSSYEQYV. For the CDR3, the DNA is TGTGCCACCAGCAGAGATCGGGGAAGCTCCTACGAGCAGTACGTC.

This clonotype was detected only a few times. This chain joins TRBV20-1 and TRBJ1-4, with 7 bases that match TRBD1. V trimming: 3 bases; J trimming: 8 bases; junction bases outside the gene matches: 12. Germline V gives CDR1 DFQATT, CDR2 SNEGSKA (reference sequence). The CDR3 totals 15 residues. The CDR3 reads CSARHRGGMEEKLFF. For the CDR3, the DNA is TGCAGTGCTAGGCACAGGGGTGGAATGGAGGAAAAACTGTTTTTT.

This clonotype was seen repeatedly, ten times or more. The chain links TRBV4-1 to TRBJ1-6; 10 bases are a match to TRBD1. Germline lookup yields CDR1 MGHRA and CDR2 YSYEKL. The CDR3 is made up of 15 amino acids. J was trimmed by 10 bases and V by 5 bases; bases with no gene match: 8. As DNA, the CDR3 is TGCGCCAGCAGCACCCCCGGGACAGGGGAATCACCCCTCCACTTT. Its protein product is CASSTPGTGESPLHF.

This clonotype was detected only a few times. This rearrangement joins TRBV10-3 to TRBJ2-7; D gene unclear. V lost 2 bases and J 3 bases, leaving 8 bases between the germline ends. The germline V gene has CDR1 ENHRY and CDR2 SYGVKD. The CDR3 extends over 13 amino acids. CDR3 region: CAISEQVLYEQYV. DNA for the CDR3: TGTGCCATCAGTGAGCAGGTTCTCTACGAGCAGTACGTC.

This clonotype was detected ten times or more. The chain couples TRBV12-3 or TRBV12-4 to TRBJ1-6; TRBD1 might be the D (5 bases). V was clipped by 2 bases and J by 3 bases, with 11 bases between them. The CDR3 has 16 residues. CDR3 nucleotide sequence: TGTGCCAGCAGTTTAAGGCAGGGCGACTATAATTCACCCCTCCACTTT. Encoded protein: CASSLRQGDYNSPLHF.

The J gene is TRBJ2-1, the V gene TRBV18, with 13 bases identical to TRBD2. This CDR3 comprises 19 residues. V shed 3 bases, J shed 0 bases, and the junction held 8 bases outside the gene matches. Germline CDR1 is KGHSH and CDR2 is LQKENI. In nucleotides, the CDR3 is TGTGCCAGCTCACCTGCAGGGACTAGCGGGGCGACCTCCTACAATGAGCAGTTCTTC. It specifies CASSPAGTSGATSYNEQFF.

The rearrangement joins TRBV4-3 to TRBJ2-7; 7 nucleotides align to TRBD2. Germline values: CDR1 LGHNA, CDR2 YSLEER. The CDR3 spans 15 residues. The trim removed 3 bases at V and 3 bases at J, leaving 8 bases unmatched. CDR3 sequence (DNA): TGCGCCAGCAGCCAGGAGCTGCCGGGAGGCTACGAGCAGTACTTC. The encoded protein is CASSQELPGGYEQYF.

This rearrangement joins TRBV2 to TRBJ1-1, with D possibly being TRBD1 (5 bases). The CDR3 spans 14 residues. V was cut by 10 bases and J by 5 bases, with 20 bases left in between. Germline V gene lookup returns CDR1 SNHLY and CDR2 FYNNEI. CDR3 sequence reads: CATGRQTAKTEAFF. DNA for the CDR3: TGTGCCACCGGAAGACAGACGGCCAAGACTGAAGCTTTCTTT.